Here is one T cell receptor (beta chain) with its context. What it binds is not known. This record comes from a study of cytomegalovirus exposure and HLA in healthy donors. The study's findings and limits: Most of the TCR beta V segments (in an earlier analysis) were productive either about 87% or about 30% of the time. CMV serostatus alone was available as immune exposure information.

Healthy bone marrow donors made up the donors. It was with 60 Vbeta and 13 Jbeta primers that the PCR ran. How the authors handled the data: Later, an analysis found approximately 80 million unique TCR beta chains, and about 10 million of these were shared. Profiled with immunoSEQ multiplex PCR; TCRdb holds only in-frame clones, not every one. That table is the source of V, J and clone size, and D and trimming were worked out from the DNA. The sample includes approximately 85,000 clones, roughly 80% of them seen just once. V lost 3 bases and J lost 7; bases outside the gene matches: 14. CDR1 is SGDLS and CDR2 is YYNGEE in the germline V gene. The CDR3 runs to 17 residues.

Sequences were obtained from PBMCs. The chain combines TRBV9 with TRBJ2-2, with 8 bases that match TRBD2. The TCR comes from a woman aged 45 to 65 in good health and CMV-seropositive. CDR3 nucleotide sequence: TGTGCCAGCAGCGCGGGGGAAAAAGCGGGAGTAGGCGGGGAGCTGTTTTTT. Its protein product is CASSAGEKAGVGGELFF.